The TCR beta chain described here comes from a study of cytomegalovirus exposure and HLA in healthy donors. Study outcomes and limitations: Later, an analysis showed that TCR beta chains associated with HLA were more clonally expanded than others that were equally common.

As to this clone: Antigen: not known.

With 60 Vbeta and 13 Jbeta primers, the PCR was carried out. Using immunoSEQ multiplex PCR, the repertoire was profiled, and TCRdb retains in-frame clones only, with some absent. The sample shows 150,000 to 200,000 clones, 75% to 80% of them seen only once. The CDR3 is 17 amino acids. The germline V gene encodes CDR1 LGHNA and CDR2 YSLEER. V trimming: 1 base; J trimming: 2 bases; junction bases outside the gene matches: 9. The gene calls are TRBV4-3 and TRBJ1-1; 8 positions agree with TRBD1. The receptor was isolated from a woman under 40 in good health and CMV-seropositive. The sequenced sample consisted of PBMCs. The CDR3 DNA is TGCGCCAGCAGCCAAGGGGACAGGCGCCCCCCAAACACTGAAGCTTTCTTT. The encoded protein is CASSQGDRRPPNTEAFF.